This TCR beta chain was obtained from a study of OX40 agonist ivuxolimab in advanced cancers. About the study: Dose-escalation patients had hepatocellular carcinoma, melanoma, renal cell or head and neck cancer. Study-level findings and limits: CD8+ T cells were the subset that, on average, had more expanded clones than CD4+. CD4+ and CD8+ blood T cells expanded clonally by week 6 at 0.1 to 3.0 mg/kg.

Assay used: immunoSEQ multiplex PCR; TCRdb lists only in-frame clones, some missing. The sample includes 55,000 to 80,000 clones, over 75% of them seen just once. In regard to this clone: Its antigen is undetermined.

Source: CD4+ or CD8+ T cells sorted from blood, taken in a trial of the OX40 agonist ivuxolimab. The TCR comes from an adult with an advanced solid tumor such as melanoma, head and neck, liver or kidney cancer.

The CDR3 coding sequence is TGTGCCAGCAGCTTTGGTATGAACTATGGCTACACCTTC. Translating it yields CASSFGMNYGYTF. The V gene is TRBV11-1, the J gene TRBJ1-2, with D unresolved. V was shortened by 3 bases and J by 2 bases, with 7 bases between the two germline ends. Germline V gene lookup returns CDR1 SGHAT and CDR2 FQDESV (reference sequence). This CDR3 is 13 amino acids long.